This T cell receptor beta chain was sequenced in a study of blood T cell repertoires in COVID-19. Study-wide background: The United States, Italy and Spain were the sources of the acute and convalescent COVID-19 samples. The cDNA or gDNA used as material had been derived from T cells, B-cell-depleted T cells, or PBMCs.

Methods used by the authors: Amplification of reference gene primers was used by the study to estimate nucleated cell counts. TCRdb keeps only in-frame clones here, not all; method: immunoSEQ multiplex PCR. V and J calls and clone size are copied from that table; D and trimming were computed from the DNA. This table has about 40,000 clones, over 75% appearing once. V lost 0 bases and J 2 bases, leaving 11 bases between the germline ends. Germline CDR1 and CDR2: LGHNA and YNFKEQ. CDR3 length equals 16 residues. The sequencing input was peripheral blood. The sequence was collected from a woman aged 70-85 years with acute or convalescent COVID-19. The chain combines TRBV4-2 with TRBJ2-1, with a weak D call TRBD2 (6 bases). The CDR3 spells CASSQDRLGPYNEQFF. The CDR3 DNA follows: TGTGCCAGCAGCCAAGATAGACTAGGCCCCTACAATGAGCAGTTCTTC.